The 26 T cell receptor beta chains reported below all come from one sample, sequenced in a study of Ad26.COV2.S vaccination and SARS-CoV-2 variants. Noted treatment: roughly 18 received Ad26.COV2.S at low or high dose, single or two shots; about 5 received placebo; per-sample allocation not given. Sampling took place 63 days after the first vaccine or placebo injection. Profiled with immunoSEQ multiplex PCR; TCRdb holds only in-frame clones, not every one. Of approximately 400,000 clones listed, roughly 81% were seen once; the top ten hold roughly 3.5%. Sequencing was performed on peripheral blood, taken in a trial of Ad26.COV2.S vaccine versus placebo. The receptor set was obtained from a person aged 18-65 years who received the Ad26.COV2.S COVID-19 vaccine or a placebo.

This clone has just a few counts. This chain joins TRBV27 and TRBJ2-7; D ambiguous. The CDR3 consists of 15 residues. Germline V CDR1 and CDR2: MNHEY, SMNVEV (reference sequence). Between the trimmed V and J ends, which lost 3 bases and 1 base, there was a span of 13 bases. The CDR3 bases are TGTGCCAGCAGTTTCGGCGGTAGTAGGTCCTACGAGCAGTACTTC. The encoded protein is CASSFGGSRSYEQYF.

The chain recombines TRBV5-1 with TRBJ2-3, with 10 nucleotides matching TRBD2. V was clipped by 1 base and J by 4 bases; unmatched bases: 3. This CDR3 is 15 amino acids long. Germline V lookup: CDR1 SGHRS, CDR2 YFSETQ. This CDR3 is CASSLLAGESDTQYF. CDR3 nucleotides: TGCGCCAGCAGCTTGCTAGCGGGAGAATCAGATACGCAGTATTTT.

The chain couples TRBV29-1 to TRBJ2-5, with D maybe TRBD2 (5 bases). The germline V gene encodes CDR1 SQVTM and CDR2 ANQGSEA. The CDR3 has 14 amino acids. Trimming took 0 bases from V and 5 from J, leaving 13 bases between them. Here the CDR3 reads CSVEDRGSGETQYF. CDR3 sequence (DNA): TGCAGCGTTGAAGATCGAGGGTCTGGGGAGACCCAGTACTTC.

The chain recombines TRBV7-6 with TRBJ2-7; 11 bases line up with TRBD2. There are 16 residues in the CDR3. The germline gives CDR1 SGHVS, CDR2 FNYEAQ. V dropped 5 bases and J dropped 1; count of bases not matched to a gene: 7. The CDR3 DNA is TGTGCCAGCAGCCCCGAACTAGCGGGGGCTTCCTACGAGCAGTACTTC. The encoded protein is CASSPELAGASYEQYF. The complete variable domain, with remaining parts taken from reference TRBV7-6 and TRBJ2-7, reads GAGVSQSPRYKVTKRGQDVALRCDPISGHVSLYWYRQALGQGPEFLTYFNYEAQQDKSGLPNDRFSAERPEGSISTLTIQRTEQRDSAMYRCASSPELAGASYEQYFGPGTRLTVT.

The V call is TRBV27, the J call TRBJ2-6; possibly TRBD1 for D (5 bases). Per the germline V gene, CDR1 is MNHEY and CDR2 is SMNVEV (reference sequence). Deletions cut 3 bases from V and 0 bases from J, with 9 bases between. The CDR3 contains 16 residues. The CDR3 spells CASSFRGTSGANVLTF. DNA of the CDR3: TGTGCCAGCAGTTTTAGGGGTACCTCTGGGGCCAACGTCCTGACTTTC.

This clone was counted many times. The CDR3 here is CASSSRGNTGELFF. The CDR3 coding sequence is TGCGCCAGCTCTTCCCGCGGGAACACCGGGGAGCTGTTTTTT. The rearrangement links TRBV5-1 to TRBJ2-2; D ambiguous. Trimming removed 7 bases from V and 1 base from J, with 11 bases in between. The CDR3 runs 14 residues. Looked up from germline, CDR1 is SGHRS and CDR2 is YFSETQ.

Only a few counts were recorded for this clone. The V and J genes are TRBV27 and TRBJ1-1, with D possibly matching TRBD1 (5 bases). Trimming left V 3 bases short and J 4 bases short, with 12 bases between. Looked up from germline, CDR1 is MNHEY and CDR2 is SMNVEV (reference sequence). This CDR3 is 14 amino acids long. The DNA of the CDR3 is TGTGCCAGCAGTTTTGGATTGGGGGGCACTGAAGCTTTCTTT. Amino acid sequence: CASSFGLGGTEAFF.

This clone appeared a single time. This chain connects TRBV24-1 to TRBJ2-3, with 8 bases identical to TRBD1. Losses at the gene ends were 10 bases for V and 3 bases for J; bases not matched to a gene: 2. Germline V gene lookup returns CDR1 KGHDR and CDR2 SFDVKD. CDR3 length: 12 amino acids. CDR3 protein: CATGQGTDTQYF. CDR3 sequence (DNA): TGTGCCACAGGACAGGGTACAGATACGCAGTATTTT.

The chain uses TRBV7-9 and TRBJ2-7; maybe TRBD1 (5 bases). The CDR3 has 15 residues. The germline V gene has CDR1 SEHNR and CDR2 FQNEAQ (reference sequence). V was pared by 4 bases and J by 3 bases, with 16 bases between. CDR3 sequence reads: CASSSPRALDYEQYF. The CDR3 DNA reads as TGTGCCAGCAGCTCCCCCAGGGCTTTGGACTACGAGCAGTACTTC.

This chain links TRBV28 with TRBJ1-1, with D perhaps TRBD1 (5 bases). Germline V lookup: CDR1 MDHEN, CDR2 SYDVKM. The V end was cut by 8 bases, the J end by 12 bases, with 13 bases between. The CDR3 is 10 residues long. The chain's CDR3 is CASWGLEPFF. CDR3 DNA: TGTGCCAGCTGGGGACTGGAACCTTTCTTT. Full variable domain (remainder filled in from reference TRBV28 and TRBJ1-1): DVKVTQSSRYLVKRTGEKVFLECVQDMDHENMFWYRQDPGLGLRLIYFSYDVKMKEKGDIPEGYSVSREKKERFSLILESASTNQTSMYLCASWGLEPFFGQGTRLTVV.

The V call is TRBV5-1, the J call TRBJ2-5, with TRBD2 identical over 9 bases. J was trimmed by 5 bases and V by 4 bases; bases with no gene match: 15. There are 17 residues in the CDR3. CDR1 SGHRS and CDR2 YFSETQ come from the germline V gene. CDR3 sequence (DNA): TGCGCCAGCAGCCCATACCCTAGCGGGACCAAGGGGGAGACCCAGTACTTC. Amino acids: CASSPYPSGTKGETQYF.

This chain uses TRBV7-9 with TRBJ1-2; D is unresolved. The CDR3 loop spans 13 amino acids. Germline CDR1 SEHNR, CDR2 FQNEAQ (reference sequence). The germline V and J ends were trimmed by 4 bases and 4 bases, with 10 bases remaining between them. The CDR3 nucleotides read TGTGCCAGCAGCTGGGAGGGTGCCTATGGCTACACCTTC. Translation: CASSWEGAYGYTF.

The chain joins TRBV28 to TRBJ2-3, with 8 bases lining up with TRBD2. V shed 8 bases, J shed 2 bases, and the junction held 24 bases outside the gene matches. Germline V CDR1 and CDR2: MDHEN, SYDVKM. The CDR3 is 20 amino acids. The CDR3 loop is CASPPRADLSGLALTDTQYF. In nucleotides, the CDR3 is TGTGCCAGCCCTCCTAGGGCAGACCTCAGCGGACTAGCCCTCACAGATACGCAGTATTTT.

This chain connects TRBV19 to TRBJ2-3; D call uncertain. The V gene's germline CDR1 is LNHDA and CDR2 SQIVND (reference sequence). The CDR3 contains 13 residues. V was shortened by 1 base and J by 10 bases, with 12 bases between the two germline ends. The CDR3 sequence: CASSIVSTTPQYF. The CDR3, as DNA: TGTGCCAGTAGTATAGTCTCCACAACGCCGCAGTATTTT.

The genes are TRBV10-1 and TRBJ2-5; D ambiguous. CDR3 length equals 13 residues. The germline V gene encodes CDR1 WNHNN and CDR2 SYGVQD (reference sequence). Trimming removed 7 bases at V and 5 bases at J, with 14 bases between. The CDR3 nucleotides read TGCGCCAGCAATAGACTGGTAGGGGAGACCCAGTACTTC. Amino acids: CASNRLVGETQYF.

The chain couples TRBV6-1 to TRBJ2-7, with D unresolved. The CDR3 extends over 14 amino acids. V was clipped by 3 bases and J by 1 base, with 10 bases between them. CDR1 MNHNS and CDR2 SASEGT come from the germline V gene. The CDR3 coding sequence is TGTGCCAGCAGTGACCGTTATAGTTCCTACGAGCAGTACTTC. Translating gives CASSDRYSSYEQYF.

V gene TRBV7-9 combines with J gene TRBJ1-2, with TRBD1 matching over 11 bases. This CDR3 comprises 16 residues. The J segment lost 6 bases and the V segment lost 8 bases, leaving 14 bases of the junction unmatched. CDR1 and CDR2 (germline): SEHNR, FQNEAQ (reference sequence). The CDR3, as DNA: TGTGCCAGCCCTGCGATCGGACAGGGGGCTTCTGATGGCTACACCTTC. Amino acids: CASPAIGQGASDGYTF.

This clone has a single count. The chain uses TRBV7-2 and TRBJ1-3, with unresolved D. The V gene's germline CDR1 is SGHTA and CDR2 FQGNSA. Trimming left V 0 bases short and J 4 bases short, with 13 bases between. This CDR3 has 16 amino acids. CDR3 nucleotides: TGTGCCAGCAGCTTAGCGCTTCTAGGGTCAGGAAACACCATATATTTT. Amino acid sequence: CASSLALLGSGNTIYF.

The CDR3 region is CASSLGTSGNSYNEQFF. Here the CDR3 DNA reads TGTGCCAGCAGCCTCGGGACTAGCGGTAACTCCTACAATGAGCAGTTCTTC. This chain links TRBV7-8 with TRBJ2-1; 11 nucleotides line up with TRBD2. Germline V gene data show CDR1 as SGHVS and CDR2 as FQNEAQ. The length of the CDR3 is 17 residues. V shed 5 bases and J 0 bases; nucleotides not matched to a gene: 6.

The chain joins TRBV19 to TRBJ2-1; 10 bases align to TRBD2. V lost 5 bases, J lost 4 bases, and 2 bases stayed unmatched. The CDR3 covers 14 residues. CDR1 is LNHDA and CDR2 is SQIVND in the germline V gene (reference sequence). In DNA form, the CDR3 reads TGTGCCAGTAGTCCTAGCGGGAGATACAATGAGCAGTTCTTC. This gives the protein CASSPSGRYNEQFF.

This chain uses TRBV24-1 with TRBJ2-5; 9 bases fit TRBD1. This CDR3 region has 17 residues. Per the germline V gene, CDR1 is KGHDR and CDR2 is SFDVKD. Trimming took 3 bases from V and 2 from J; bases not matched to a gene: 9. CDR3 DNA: TGTGCCACCAGTGATCCAAGACAGGGGGGGGAACAAGAGACCCAGTACTTC. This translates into CATSDPRQGGEQETQYF.

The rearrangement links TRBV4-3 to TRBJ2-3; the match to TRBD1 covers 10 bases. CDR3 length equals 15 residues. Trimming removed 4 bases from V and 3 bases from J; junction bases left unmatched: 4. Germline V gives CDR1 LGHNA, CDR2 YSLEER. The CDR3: CASSPGTGVTDTQYF. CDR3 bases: TGCGCCAGCAGCCCCGGGACAGGGGTTACAGATACGCAGTATTTT.

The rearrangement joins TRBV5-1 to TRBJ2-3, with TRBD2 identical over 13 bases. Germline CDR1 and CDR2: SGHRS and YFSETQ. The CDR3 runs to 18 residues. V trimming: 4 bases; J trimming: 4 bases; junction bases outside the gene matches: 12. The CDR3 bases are TGCGCCAGCAGCCCTAGGACTAGCGGGAGATTTTCTGCAGATACGCAGTATTTT. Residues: CASSPRTSGRFSADTQYF.

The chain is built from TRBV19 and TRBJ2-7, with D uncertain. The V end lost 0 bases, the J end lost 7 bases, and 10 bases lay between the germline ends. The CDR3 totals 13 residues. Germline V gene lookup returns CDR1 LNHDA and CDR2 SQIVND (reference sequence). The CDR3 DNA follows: TGTGCCAGTAGTATAGATCCGCCTAATGAGCAGTACTTC. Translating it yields CASSIDPPNEQYF.

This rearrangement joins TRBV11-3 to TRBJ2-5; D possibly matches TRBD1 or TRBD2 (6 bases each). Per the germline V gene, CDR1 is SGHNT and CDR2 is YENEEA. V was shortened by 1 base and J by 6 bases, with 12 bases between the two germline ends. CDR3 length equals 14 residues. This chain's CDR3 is CASSLGGDKKTQYF. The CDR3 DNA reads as TGTGCCAGCAGCTTAGGGGGGGACAAGAAGACCCAGTACTTC.

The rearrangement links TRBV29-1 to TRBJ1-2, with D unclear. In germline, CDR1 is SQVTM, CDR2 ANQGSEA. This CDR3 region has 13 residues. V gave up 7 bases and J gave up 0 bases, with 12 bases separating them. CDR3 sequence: CSAQIGPNYGYTF. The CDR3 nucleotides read TGCAGCGCTCAGATCGGACCTAACTATGGCTACACCTTC.